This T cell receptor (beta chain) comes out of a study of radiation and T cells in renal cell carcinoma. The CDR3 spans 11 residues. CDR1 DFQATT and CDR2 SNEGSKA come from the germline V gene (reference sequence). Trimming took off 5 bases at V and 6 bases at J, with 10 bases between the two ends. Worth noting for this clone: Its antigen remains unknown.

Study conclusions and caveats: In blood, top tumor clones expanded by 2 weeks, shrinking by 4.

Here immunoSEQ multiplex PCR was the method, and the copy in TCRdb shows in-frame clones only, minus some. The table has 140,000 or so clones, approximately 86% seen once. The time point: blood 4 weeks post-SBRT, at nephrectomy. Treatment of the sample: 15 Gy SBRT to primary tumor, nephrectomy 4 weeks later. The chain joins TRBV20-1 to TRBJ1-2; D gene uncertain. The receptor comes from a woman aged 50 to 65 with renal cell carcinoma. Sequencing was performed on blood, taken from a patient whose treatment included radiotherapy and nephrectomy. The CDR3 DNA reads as TGCAGTGCTGCCGTCTCGAATGGCTACACCTTC. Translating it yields CSAAVSNGYTF.